The source of this TCR beta chain is a study of T cell responses to AZD1222 COVID-19 vaccine. Broader study findings: The study found vaccine-associated CD4 TCRs spanning spike, dominant at 160-218 and 743-854.

CDR1 is MDHEN and CDR2 is SYDVKM in the germline V gene. The CDR3 consists of 15 residues. V gave up 6 bases and J gave up 0 bases, with 15 bases separating them. As for this clone: Its antigen is unknown.

Generated by immunoSEQ multiplex PCR, the TCRdb table keeps only in-frame clones and is missing some. The profile shows roughly 110,000 clones, around nine tenths of them singletons. Material: peripheral blood, obtained on day 0 of AZD1222 vaccination. The V gene is TRBV28, the J gene TRBJ2-7; possible D gene TRBD2, 6 bases. The TCR originated in an adult in good health. Written as DNA, the CDR3 is TGTGCCAGCAGCAGTGCGGGGCGGGACTCCTACGAGCAGTACTTC. It codes for CASSSAGRDSYEQYF.